The source of this T cell receptor (beta chain) is a study of cytomegalovirus exposure and HLA in healthy donors. Study context: A data release that came early held tens of millions of unique TCRs from HLA-typed donors. Overall study findings and caveats: What TCR beta sequences reportedly achieved was accurate prediction of HLA-A and HLA-B alleles in most subjects.

This CDR3 has 14 amino acids. Germline CDR1 and CDR2: SGHRS and YFSETQ. The V gene end was trimmed by 5 bases and the J gene end by 4 bases; junction bases not matched to a gene: 6. Amplification used 60 Vbeta primers and 13 Jbeta primers. Generated by immunoSEQ multiplex PCR, the TCRdb table keeps only in-frame clones and is missing some. Of some 130,000 clones in the sample, over 70% were seen once. This clone was seen just once. The target antigen is unknown. The rearrangement links TRBV5-1 to TRBJ1-5; 7 nucleotides line up with TRBD1. The sample comprised PBMCs. This receptor was obtained from a man between 25 and 39 years old in good health and CMV-seronegative. CDR3 residues: CASSPGQLNQPQHF. The DNA for the CDR3 is TGCGCCAGCAGTCCGGGACAGCTTAATCAGCCCCAGCATTTT.